What follows is one T cell receptor (beta chain) and its context. Antigen specificity is unknown. The data were obtained in a study of shared clonotypes between healthy human individuals. Across the whole study: CD4 naive cells filled three plates per donor, CD4 memory three, CD8 naive two and CD8 memory one.

Sequencing was at deep level. Profiling relied on immunoSEQ multiplex PCR, and the TCRdb table lists in-frame clones only, not all of them. The table shows about 1,800,000 clones, with around 96% occurring only once. Naive CD8 cells comprised CD45RO-negative, CCR7-positively selected cells, excluding terminally differentiated effector memory CD45RA+ cells. Findings and limits, study-wide: In a handful of donors, about 5% of naive CD4 clonotypes appeared in common. Although depth was large, rarefaction showed that sequencing of the sorted subsets was incomplete.

Sequenced: naive CD8+ T cells sorted from blood. This sequence was found in a man aged 18 to 35 in good health.

CDR3 sequence reads: CASSLRGLAGVQNTGELFF. The CDR3 DNA reads TGCGCCAGCAGCTTGCGGGGACTAGCGGGAGTCCAGAACACCGGGGAGCTGTTTTTT. The chain combines TRBV5-1 with TRBJ2-2, with 14 bases fitting TRBD2. Germline CDR1 is SGHRS and CDR2 is YFSETQ. This CDR3 contains 19 residues. J was trimmed by 1 base and V by 1 base; bases with no gene match: 6.